This T cell receptor beta chain was found in a study of Tregs in tolerant kidney transplant recipients. Study outcomes and limitations: Validation in larger populations is needed because few patients were studied.

Assay used: immunoSEQ multiplex PCR; TCRdb lists only in-frame clones, some missing. The sample lists about 73,000 clones, 91% seen once, with approximately 0.33% in the top ten. From germline, CDR1 is SGHRS and CDR2 YFSETQ. With 0 bases removed from V and 2 bases from J, the gap between germline ends came to 11 bases. This CDR3 contains 15 residues. A remark on this clone: Its antigen is still unknown.

This sequence originates from a human donor who received a combined kidney and bone marrow transplant. V usage is TRBV5-1 and J usage is TRBJ2-5; D remains ambiguous. The sequencing used Tregs from blood, collected before the transplant. CDR3 DNA sequence: TGCGCCAGCAGCTTGGGTTCGACGGATCAAGAGACCCAGTACTTC. Translation: CASSLGSTDQETQYF.